This T cell receptor (beta chain) was identified during a study of T cell responses to AZD1222 COVID-19 vaccine. Assay: immunoSEQ multiplex PCR; the TCRdb copy retains only in-frame clones and omits some. The table includes about 120,000 clones, around 84% detected once. This CDR3 has 15 residues. Trimming took 2 bases from V and 4 from J; bases not matched to a gene: 3. The V gene's germline CDR1 is MNHEY and CDR2 SVGAGI. On this clone itself: Its target is not known.

Study-level points and caveats: In a largely white British group with more females than males, clonal diversity was possibly underestimated.

The receptor comes from an adult who received the AZD1222 COVID-19 vaccine. Sequenced here: peripheral blood, sampled 28 days after the second AZD1222 dose. V gene TRBV6-5 combines with J gene TRBJ1-5; TRBD1 aligns across 9 bases. The CDR3 protein is CASSYQGQGNQPQHF. CDR3 DNA: TGTGCCAGCAGTTACCAAGGACAGGGGAATCAGCCCCAGCATTTT.